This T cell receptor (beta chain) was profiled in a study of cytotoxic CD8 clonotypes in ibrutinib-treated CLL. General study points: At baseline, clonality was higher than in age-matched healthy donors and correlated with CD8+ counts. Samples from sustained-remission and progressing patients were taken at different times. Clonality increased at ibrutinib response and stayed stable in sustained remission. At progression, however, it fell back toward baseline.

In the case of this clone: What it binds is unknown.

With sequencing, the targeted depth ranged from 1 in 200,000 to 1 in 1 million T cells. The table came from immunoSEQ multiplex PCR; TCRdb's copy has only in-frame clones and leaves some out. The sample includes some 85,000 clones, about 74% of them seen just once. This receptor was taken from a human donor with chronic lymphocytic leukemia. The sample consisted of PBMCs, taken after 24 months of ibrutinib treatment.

The CDR3 here is CASSGGLAVTRETQYF. For the CDR3, the DNA is TGCGCCAGCAGCGGGGGACTAGCGGTAACCAGGGAGACCCAGTACTTC. This chain joins TRBV5-1 and TRBJ2-5, with TRBD2 matching 11 bases. The length of the CDR3 is 16 residues. From germline, CDR1 is SGHRS and CDR2 YFSETQ. V shed 4 bases and J 5 bases; nucleotides not matched to a gene: 10.